This T cell receptor (beta chain) was obtained from a study of T cell responses to AZD1222 COVID-19 vaccine. A remark on this clone: Antigen: not known.

Data came from immunoSEQ multiplex PCR; TCRdb stores just in-frame clones and leaves some out. The top ten hold less than 6% of the sample, which has some 120,000 clones, approximately 89% seen once. Whole-study findings and limits: Spike-specific TCR breadth and depth were elevated following two AZD1222 doses.

This TCR was sampled from an adult in good health. The specimen was peripheral blood, collected on day 0 of AZD1222 vaccination.

CDR3 DNA sequence: TGTGCCAGCAGCTTCACGGAGCAAGAGACCCAGTACTTC. It yields the protein CASSFTEQETQYF. The chain uses TRBV11-2 and TRBJ2-5; D gene uncertain. The CDR3 has 13 amino acids. V shed 3 bases and J shed 2 bases, with 7 bases lying between them. The germline CDR1 and CDR2 sequences are SGHAT and FQNNGV.